These 18 T cell receptor beta chains were all obtained from the same sample, sequenced in a study of shared clonotypes between healthy human individuals. TCRdb keeps only in-frame clones here, not all; method: immunoSEQ multiplex PCR. The sample has roughly 700,000 clones, 74% seen once; the top ten hold approximately 1.8%. The material sequenced was memory CD4+ T cells sorted from blood. This sample's subset: CD45RA-negative fraction. The receptors were gathered from a woman in her twenties or thirties in good health.

This chain uses TRBV5-5 with TRBJ2-2; 10 nucleotides agree with TRBD2. There are 17 residues in the CDR3. Trimming cost V 0 bases and J 4 bases; bases outside gene matches: 6. CDR1 is SGHKS and CDR2 is YYEKEE in the germline V gene (reference sequence). In DNA form, the CDR3 reads TGTGCCAGCAGCTTGGGGTCGGCTAGCGGGAGCACCGGGGAGCTGTTTTTT. Residues: CASSLGSASGSTGELFF.

The chain uses TRBV30 and TRBJ2-1; 7 positions match TRBD2. The CDR3 extends over 14 amino acids. Germline CDR1 and CDR2: GTSNPN and SVGIG (reference sequence). J gave up 2 bases and V 4 bases, and 5 bases lay outside the gene matches. CDR3 nucleotides: TGTGCCTGGAAGAGCGGGGTTACCTACAATGAGCAGTTCTTC. This sequence encodes CAWKSGVTYNEQFF.

This clone occurred once. CDR3 residues: CASTWGGDYGYTF. In DNA form, the CDR3 reads TGTGCCAGCACCTGGGGGGGGGACTATGGCTACACCTTC. The V and J genes are TRBV2 and TRBJ1-2, with D perhaps matching TRBD1 (5 bases). CDR3 size: 13 residues. Germline CDR1 and CDR2: SNHLY and FYNNEI. V was pared by 7 bases and J by 3 bases, with 12 bases between.

The gene calls are TRBV7-2 and TRBJ2-7, with 7 bases identical to TRBD1. The V and J ends lost 2 bases and 5 bases, in that order; junction bases with no gene match: 6. This CDR3 has 14 residues. Germline values: CDR1 SGHTA, CDR2 FQGNSA. CDR3 bases: TGTGCCAGCAGCTTAACCAGGGGGACCCACGAGCAGTACTTC. Its translation is CASSLTRGTHEQYF. The full variable domain, completed using reference TRBV7-2 and TRBJ2-7, is GAGVSQSPSNKVTEKGKDVELRCDPISGHTALYWYRQSLGQGLEFLIYFQGNSAPDKSGLPSDRFSAERTGGSVSTLTIQRTQQEDSAVYLCASSLTRGTHEQYFGPGTRLTVT.

This chain uses TRBV7-6 with TRBJ1-6, with 9 positions matching TRBD1. Germline V CDR1 and CDR2: SGHVS, FNYEAQ. This CDR3 has 14 amino acids. After removal of 4 bases from V and 10 bases from J, the junction contained 5 bases not matched to a gene. CDR3 sequence (DNA): TGTGCCAGCAGCTGGGACAGGGAAGGCTCACCCCTCCACTTT. It yields the protein CASSWDREGSPLHF.

The chain combines TRBV2 with TRBJ2-5; perhaps TRBD2 as D (5 bases). Trimming pared 3 bases from V and 3 bases from J, leaving 14 bases between. Germline CDR1 and CDR2: SNHLY and FYNNEI. The length of the CDR3 is 15 residues. The CDR3 DNA sequence: TGTGCCAGCAGTGATCCCCCCACTAGTGAAGAGACCCAGTACTTC. Translating gives CASSDPPTSEETQYF.

The chain links TRBV5-1 to TRBJ2-3; D is possibly TRBD2 (7 bases). Germline-derived CDR1 and CDR2 are SGHRS and YFSETQ. The length of the CDR3 is 18 residues. V shed 4 bases and J shed 0 bases, with 21 bases lying between them. CDR3 sequence: CASSSRGAKRTSTDTQYF. For the CDR3, the DNA is TGCGCCAGCAGCAGTCGGGGGGCGAAGAGGACTAGCACAGATACGCAGTATTTT.

The chain is built from TRBV5-1 and TRBJ2-7; 10 nucleotides align to TRBD1. From germline, CDR1 is SGHRS and CDR2 YFSETQ. The CDR3 length is 15 residues. Germline trimming cut 7 bases from V and 3 bases from J; bases unmatched to any gene: 10. The CDR3 sequence is CASSSAGTGVYEQYF. Here the CDR3 DNA reads TGCGCCAGCTCGTCAGCCGGGACAGGGGTCTACGAGCAGTACTTC.

V and J are TRBV5-1 and TRBJ2-7; a possible D gene is TRBD1 (5 bases). The V end was cut by 0 bases, the J end by 1 base, with 14 bases between. The CDR3 sequence is 16 residues long. Germline CDR1 reads SGHRS; CDR2 reads YFSETQ. The CDR3 DNA sequence: TGCGCCAGCAGCTTGGTGGTTGGGGCTAGTTCCTACGAGCAGTACTTC. This encodes CASSLVVGASSYEQYF.

This clone has a handful of counts. This chain connects TRBV27 to TRBJ2-3; unclear D gene. With 7 bases removed from V and 1 base from J, the gap between germline ends came to 12 bases. The CDR3 runs 14 residues. Germline loops: CDR1 MNHEY, CDR2 SMNVEV (reference sequence). For the CDR3, the DNA is TGTGCCAGCACCCGATACGTGGGCACAGATACGCAGTATTTT. Its protein is CASTRYVGTDTQYF.

The CDR3 reads CASISQAGLMSYEQYF. For the CDR3, the DNA is TGTGCCAGCATCTCCCAGGCAGGGTTGATGTCCTACGAGCAGTACTTC. This chain uses TRBV7-2 with TRBJ2-7; the D gene is possibly TRBD1 (5 bases). Trimming removed 7 bases from V and 1 base from J, with 20 bases in between. Germline V gene sequence: CDR1 SGHTA, CDR2 FQGNSA. The CDR3 loop spans 16 amino acids. Combining the CDR3 with reference TRBV7-2 and TRBJ2-7 gives the whole variable domain GAGVSQSPSNKVTEKGKDVELRCDPISGHTALYWYRQSLGQGLEFLIYFQGNSAPDKSGLPSDRFSAERTGGSVSTLTIQRTQQEDSAVYLCASISQAGLMSYEQYFGPGTRLTVT.

This clone was counted between two and nine times. The chain has TRBV28 and TRBJ2-5; 11 bases match TRBD2. V gave up 6 bases and J gave up 10 bases; unmatched junction bases: 4. Germline V gene data show CDR1 as MDHEN and CDR2 as SYDVKM. The CDR3 is 12 amino acids. CDR3 region: CASRPGLAVQYF. CDR3 in DNA: TGTGCCAGCAGACCGGGACTAGCGGTCCAGTACTTC.

The J gene is TRBJ1-5, the V gene TRBV10-2; D is unclear. V was pared by 4 bases and J by 5 bases, with 18 bases between. CDR1 WSHSY and CDR2 SAAADI come from the germline V gene. The CDR3 has 16 amino acids. This CDR3 reads CASSGPTGKGDQPQHF. The CDR3 DNA is TGCGCCAGCAGTGGGCCAACTGGGAAAGGAGATCAGCCCCAGCATTTT.

This chain uses TRBV28 with TRBJ1-3; D call uncertain. The CDR3 consists of 12 residues. The V gene lost 5 bases and the J gene lost 3 bases, with 5 bases spanning the gap. Germline CDR1 is MDHEN and CDR2 is SYDVKM. The CDR3 loop reads CASSQSGNTIYF. In nucleotides, the CDR3 is TGTGCCAGCAGTCAAAGTGGAAACACCATATATTTT. Full variable domain (missing parts from reference TRBV28 and TRBJ1-3): DVKVTQSSRYLVKRTGEKVFLECVQDMDHENMFWYRQDPGLGLRLIYFSYDVKMKEKGDIPEGYSVSREKKERFSLILESASTNQTSMYLCASSQSGNTIYFGEGSWLTVV.

This chain joins TRBV2 and TRBJ1-1; D gene ambiguous. The CDR3 runs to 13 residues. Germline V gene sequence: CDR1 SNHLY, CDR2 FYNNEI. The V and J ends lost 7 bases and 0 bases respectively, with 9 bases between them. The CDR3 loop is CASKRDMNTEAFF. DNA for the CDR3: TGTGCCAGCAAGAGAGACATGAACACTGAAGCTTTCTTT.

V is TRBV5-6 and J is TRBJ2-1; D assignment may be TRBD1 or TRBD2 (5 bases each). Germline V lookup: CDR1 SGHDT, CDR2 YYEEEE. The CDR3 has 11 residues. The V and J ends lost 2 bases and 9 bases respectively, with 6 bases between them. The CDR3 spells CASSFGTEQFF. The DNA for the CDR3 is TGTGCCAGCAGCTTTGGGACTGAGCAGTTCTTC.

The sample holds a few counts of this clone. J is TRBJ2-4 and V is TRBV5-4; maybe TRBD1 (5 bases). CDR3 length equals 17 residues. Germline V gene lookup returns CDR1 SGHNT and CDR2 YYREEE (reference sequence). Between the trimmed V and J ends, which lost 2 bases and 0 bases, there was a span of 15 bases. CDR3 loop: CASSFDPPQVAKNIQYF. In nucleotides, the CDR3 is TGTGCCAGCAGCTTTGATCCGCCACAGGTAGCCAAAAACATTCAGTACTTC.

The genes are TRBV6-4 and TRBJ2-3; 8 nucleotides line up with TRBD2. CDR1 is MRHNA and CDR2 is SNTAGT in the germline V gene. The CDR3 loop spans 14 amino acids. The junction had 5 bases not matched to a gene; V was cut back by 6 bases and J by 3 bases. The CDR3 region has the DNA TGTGCCAGCAGCTTTACTAGCGGAACAGATACGCAGTATTTT. Translating it yields CASSFTSGTDTQYF.